Sequencing of this T cell receptor (beta chain) was carried out in a study of blood T cell repertoires in COVID-19. Study at large: The study drew acute and convalescent COVID-19 samples from the United States, Italy and Spain. Sample material is recorded as cDNA or gDNA derived from T cells, B-cell-depleted T cells, or PBMCs.

As handled by the study authors: Reference gene primer amplification gave nucleated cell count estimates. The protocol was immunoSEQ multiplex PCR, while the TCRdb copy is restricted to in-frame clones and leaves out a portion. V and J calls and clone size are as listed in that table; D and trimming were resolved from the DNA. The sample lists under 200,000 clones; 88% were seen once. Trimming removed 3 bases from V and 4 bases from J, with 13 bases in between. Per the germline V gene, CDR1 is LNHDA and CDR2 is SQIVND (reference sequence). The CDR3 spans 15 residues. The rearrangement uses TRBV19 and TRBJ1-5; D remains ambiguous. The clonotype originates from a man aged 18 to 30 with active or convalescent COVID-19. Material for sequencing was peripheral blood. CDR3 protein: CASSISPGPNQPQHF. Here the CDR3 DNA reads TGTGCCAGTAGTATCTCCCCAGGCCCAAATCAGCCCCAGCATTTT.